This T cell receptor (beta chain) is from a study of T cell repertoires in cytomegalovirus infection. Study results and caveats: Within the response measured ex vivo, HLA-C-restricted CMV-specific TCR beta clonotypes were dominant.

The germline gives CDR1 SGHKS, CDR2 YYEKEE (reference sequence). The V end was cut by 2 bases, the J end by 8 bases, with 14 bases between. This CDR3 region has 14 residues. There are a few counts of this clonotype. Its target is unknown. TCRdb independently ran MiXCR on the reads; one entry per CDR3 protein. The data contain 800,000 to 950,000 distinct CDR3 sequences, approximately 32% of them singletons. This chain connects TRBV5-5 to TRBJ2-1; D ambiguous. The sequenced sample was cultured CD8+ T cells from PBMCs, obtained from culture after CMV antigen stimulation. The clonotype was recovered from a human donor in good health (CMV status not recorded). Some clones in this sample may be carry-over from other donors' samples. The CDR3 here is CASSFVSRVHEQFF. The CDR3 region has the DNA TGTGCCAGCAGCTTTGTAAGTAGGGTCCATGAGCAGTTCTTC.